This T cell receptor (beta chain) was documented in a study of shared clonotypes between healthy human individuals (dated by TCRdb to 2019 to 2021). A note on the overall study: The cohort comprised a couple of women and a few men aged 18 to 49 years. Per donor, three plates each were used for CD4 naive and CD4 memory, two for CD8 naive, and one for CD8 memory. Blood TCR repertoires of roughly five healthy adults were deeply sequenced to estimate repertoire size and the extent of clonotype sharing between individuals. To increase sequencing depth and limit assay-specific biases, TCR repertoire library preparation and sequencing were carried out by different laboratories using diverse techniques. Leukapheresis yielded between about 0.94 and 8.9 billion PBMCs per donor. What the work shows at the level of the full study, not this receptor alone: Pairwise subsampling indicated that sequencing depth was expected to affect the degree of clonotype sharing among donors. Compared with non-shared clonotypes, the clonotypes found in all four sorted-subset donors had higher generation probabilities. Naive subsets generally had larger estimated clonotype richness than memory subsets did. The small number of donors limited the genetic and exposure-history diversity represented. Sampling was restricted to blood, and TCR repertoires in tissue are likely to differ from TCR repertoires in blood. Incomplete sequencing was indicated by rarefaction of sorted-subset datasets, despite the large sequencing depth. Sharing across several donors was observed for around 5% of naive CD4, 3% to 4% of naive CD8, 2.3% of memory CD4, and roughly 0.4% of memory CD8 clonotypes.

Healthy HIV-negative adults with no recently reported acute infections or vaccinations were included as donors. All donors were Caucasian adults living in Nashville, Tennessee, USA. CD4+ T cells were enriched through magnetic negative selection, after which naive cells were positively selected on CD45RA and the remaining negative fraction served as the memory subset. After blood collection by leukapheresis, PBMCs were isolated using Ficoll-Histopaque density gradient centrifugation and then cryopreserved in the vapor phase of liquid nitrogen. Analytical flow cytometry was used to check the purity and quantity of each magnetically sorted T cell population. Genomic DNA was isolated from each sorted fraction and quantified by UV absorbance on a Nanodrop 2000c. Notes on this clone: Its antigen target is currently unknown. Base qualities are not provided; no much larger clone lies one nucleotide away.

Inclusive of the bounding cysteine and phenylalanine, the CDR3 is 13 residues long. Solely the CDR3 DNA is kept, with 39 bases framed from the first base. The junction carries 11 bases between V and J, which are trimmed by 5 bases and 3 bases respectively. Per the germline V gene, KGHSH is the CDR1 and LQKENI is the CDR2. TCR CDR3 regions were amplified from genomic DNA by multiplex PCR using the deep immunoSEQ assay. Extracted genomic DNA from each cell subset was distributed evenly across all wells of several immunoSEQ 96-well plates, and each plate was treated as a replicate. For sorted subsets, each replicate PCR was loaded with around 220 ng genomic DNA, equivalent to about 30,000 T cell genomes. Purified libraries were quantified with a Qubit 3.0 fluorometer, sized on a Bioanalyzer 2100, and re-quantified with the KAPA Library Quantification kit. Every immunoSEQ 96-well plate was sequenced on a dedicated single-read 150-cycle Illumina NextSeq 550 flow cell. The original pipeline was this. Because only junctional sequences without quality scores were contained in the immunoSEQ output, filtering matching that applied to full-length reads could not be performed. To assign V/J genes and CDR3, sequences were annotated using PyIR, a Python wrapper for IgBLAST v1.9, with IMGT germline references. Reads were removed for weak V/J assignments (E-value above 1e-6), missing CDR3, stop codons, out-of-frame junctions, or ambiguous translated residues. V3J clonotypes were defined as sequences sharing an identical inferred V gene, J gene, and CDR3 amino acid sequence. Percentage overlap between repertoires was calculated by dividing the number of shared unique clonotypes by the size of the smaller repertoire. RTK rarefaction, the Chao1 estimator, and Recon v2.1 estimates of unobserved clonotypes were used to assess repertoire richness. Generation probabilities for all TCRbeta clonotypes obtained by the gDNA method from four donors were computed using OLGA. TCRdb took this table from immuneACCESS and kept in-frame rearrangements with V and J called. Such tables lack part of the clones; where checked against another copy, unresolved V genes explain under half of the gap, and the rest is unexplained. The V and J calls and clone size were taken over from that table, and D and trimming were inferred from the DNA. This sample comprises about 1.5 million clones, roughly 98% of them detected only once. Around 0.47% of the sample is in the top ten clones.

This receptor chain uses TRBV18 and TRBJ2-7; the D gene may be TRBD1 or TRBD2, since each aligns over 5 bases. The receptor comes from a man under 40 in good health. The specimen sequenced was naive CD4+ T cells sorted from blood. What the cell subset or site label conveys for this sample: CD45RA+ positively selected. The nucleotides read TGTGCCAGCTCAACCGGGACCGGCTACGAGCAGTACTTC. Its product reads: CASSTGTGYEQYF. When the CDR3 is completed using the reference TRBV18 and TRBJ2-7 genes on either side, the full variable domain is NAGVMQNPRHLVRRRGQEARLRCSPMKGHSHVYWYRQLPEEGLKFMVYLQKENIIDESGMPKERFSAEFPKEGPSILRIQQVVRGDSAAYFCASSTGTGYEQYFGPGTRLTVT.